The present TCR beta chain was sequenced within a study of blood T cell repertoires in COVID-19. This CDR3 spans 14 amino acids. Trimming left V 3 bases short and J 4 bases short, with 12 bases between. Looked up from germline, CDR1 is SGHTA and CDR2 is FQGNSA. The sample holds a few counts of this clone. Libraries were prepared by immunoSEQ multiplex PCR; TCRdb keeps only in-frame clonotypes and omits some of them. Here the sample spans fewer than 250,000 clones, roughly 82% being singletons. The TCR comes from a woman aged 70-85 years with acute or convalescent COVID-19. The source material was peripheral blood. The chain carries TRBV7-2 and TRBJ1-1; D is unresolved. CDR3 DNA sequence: TGTGCCAGCAGCTTGCCGGCGCGGAGCACTGAAGCTTTCTTT. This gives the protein CASSLPARSTEAFF.